These T cell receptor beta chains were read from a single sample in a study of a mutant IDH1 vaccine in newly diagnosed glioma. No antigens are known for them. Data came from immunoSEQ multiplex PCR; TCRdb stores just in-frame clones and leaves some out. The data show around 62,000 clones, around 89% seen once. This specimen consisted of PBMCs, obtained from a glioma patient whose treatment included an IDH1 peptide vaccine. These receptors all come from a man aged 35 to 55 with glioma. Each CDR3 is given with its conserved first and last residue. D genes are given only for firm matches. Size is stated for part of the rows, as once, few or many counts, or as a class when the clone is expanded.

>-|-|TRBJ1-5|TRBV5-1
CASSLAPGGQPQHF
TGCGCCAGCAGCTTGGCCCCAGGCGGCCAGCCCCAGCATTTT
>-|-|TRBJ1-1|TRBV9
CASSLRTAENTEAFF
TGTGCCAGCAGCCTCAGGACAGCAGAGAACACTGAAGCTTTCTTT
>TRBD1|few|TRBJ2-2|TRBV4-1
CASSTPGQGANTGELFF
TGCGCCAGCAGCACCCCGGGACAGGGGGCGAACACCGGGGAGCTGTTTTTT
>TRBD1|-|TRBJ1-2|TRBV5-1
CASTRDRGYGYTF
TGCGCCAGCACCCGGGACAGGGGCTATGGCTACACCTTC
>TRBD2|-|TRBJ2-5|TRBV30
CAWTGPHTGGVETQYF
TGTGCCTGGACCGGCCCCCACACGGGAGGTGTGGAGACCCAGTACTTC
>TRBD2|-|TRBJ2-2|TRBV29-1
CSGGLAGGPGTGELFF
TGCAGCGGTGGACTAGCGGGAGGGCCGGGCACCGGGGAGCTGTTTTTT
>-|-|TRBJ2-5|TRBV7-8
CASTTSEGGRQTQYF
TGTGCCAGCACCACCTCAGAGGGGGGCCGACAGACCCAGTACTTC
>-|-|TRBJ1-3|TRBV2
CASRPGTTGNTIYF
TGTGCCAGCAGGCCGGGGACAACTGGAAACACCATATATTTT
>-|-|TRBJ1-1|TRBV18
CASSTGVNLNTEAFF
TGTGCCAGCTCAACGGGGGTGAACCTGAACACTGAAGCTTTCTTT
>-|once|TRBJ2-1|TRBV4-2
CASSQEGGVYNEQFF
TGTGCCAGCAGCCAAGAGGGGGGTGTCTACAATGAGCAGTTCTTC
>-|-|TRBJ2-4|TRBV5-8
CASSLGGKAKNIQYF
TGTGCCAGCAGCTTGGGGGGGAAAGCCAAAAACATTCAGTACTTC
>-|-|TRBJ2-2|TRBV7-6
CASRRGTANTGELFF
TGTGCCAGCAGACGGGGGACAGCGAACACCGGGGAGCTGTTTTTT
>-|-|TRBJ2-3|TRBV2
CASSPTGGGTDTQYF
TGTGCCAGCAGTCCCACGGGCGGGGGCACAGATACGCAGTATTTT
>-|-|TRBJ1-1|TRBV6-5
CASSYGVLQTEAFF
TGTGCCAGCAGTTATGGGGTATTACAAACTGAAGCTTTCTTT
>-|once|TRBJ1-1|TRBV12-5
CASGLVTGMGTEAFF
TGTGCTAGTGGTTTGGTTACAGGAATGGGCACTGAAGCTTTCTTT
>-|-|TRBJ2-1|TRBV7-4
CASSSSTSLGYNEQFF
TGTGCCAGCAGCTCTTCGACCTCATTGGGCTACAATGAGCAGTTCTTC